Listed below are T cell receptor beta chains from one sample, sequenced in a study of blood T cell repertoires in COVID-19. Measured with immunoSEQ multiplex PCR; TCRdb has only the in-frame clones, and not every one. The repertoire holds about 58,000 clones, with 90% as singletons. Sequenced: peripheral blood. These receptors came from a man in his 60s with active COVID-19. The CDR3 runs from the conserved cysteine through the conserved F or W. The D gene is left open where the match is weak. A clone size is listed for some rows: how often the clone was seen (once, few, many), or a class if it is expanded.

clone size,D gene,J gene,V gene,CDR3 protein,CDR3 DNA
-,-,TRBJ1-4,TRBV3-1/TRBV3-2,CASSPLATNEKLFF,TGTGCCAGCAGCCCACTAGCAACTAATGAAAAACTGTTTTTT
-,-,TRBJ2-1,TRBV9,CASSVEVWESTYNEQFF,TGTGCCAGCAGCGTAGAAGTATGGGAGAGTACCTACAATGAGCAGTTCTTC
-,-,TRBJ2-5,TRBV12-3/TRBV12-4,CASSSRGETQYF,TGTGCCAGCAGTTCTAGAGGGGAGACCCAGTACTTC
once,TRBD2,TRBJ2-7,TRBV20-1,CSAGGTNPYEQYF,TGCAGTGCTGGTGGGACTAACCCCTACGAGCAGTACTTC
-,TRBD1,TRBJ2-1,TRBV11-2,CASSSTDRGGYNEQFF,TGTGCCAGCAGCTCGACCGACAGGGGAGGCTACAATGAGCAGTTCTTC
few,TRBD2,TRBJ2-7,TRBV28,CASSLLGLAGGQTYEQYF,TGTGCCAGCAGCCTCCTCGGACTAGCGGGAGGCCAGACCTACGAGCAGTACTTC
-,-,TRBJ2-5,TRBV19,CASRGQDQETQYF,TGTGCCAGTAGAGGTCAGGATCAAGAGACCCAGTACTTC
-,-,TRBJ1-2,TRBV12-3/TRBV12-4,CASSLDIYGYTF,TGTGCCAGCAGTTTAGACATCTATGGCTACACCTTC
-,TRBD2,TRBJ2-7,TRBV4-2,CASSRPGRGDYEQYF,TGTGCCAGCAGCCGTCCGGGTCGGGGGGACTACGAGCAGTACTTC
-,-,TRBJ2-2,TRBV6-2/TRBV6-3,CASSYSRGVNTGELFF,TGTGCCAGCAGTTACTCGAGAGGAGTAAACACCGGGGAGCTGTTTTTT
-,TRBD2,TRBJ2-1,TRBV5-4,CASSLPLAGGNEQFF,TGTGCCAGCAGCTTGCCGCTAGCGGGAGGCAATGAGCAGTTCTTC
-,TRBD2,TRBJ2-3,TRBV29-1,CSVVTRAGGRSTDTQYF,TGCAGCGTAGTTACCCGAGCGGGGGGGCGAAGTACAGATACGCAGTATTTT
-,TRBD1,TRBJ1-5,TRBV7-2,CASSHDRGNQPQHF,TGTGCCAGCAGCCATGACAGGGGCAATCAGCCCCAGCATTTT
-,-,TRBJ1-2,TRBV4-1,CASSQGWDFRNYGYTF,TGCGCCAGCAGCCAAGGTTGGGACTTCCGAAACTATGGCTACACCTTC
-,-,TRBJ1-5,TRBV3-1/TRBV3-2,CASSQDNRFNQPQHF,TGTGCCAGCAGCCAAGATAACAGGTTCAATCAGCCCCAGCATTTT
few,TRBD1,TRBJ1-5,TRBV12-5,CASGTGGNQPQHF,TGTGCTAGTGGGACAGGGGGCAATCAGCCCCAGCATTTT
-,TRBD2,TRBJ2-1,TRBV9,CASSRDGGSYNEQFF,TGTGCCAGCAGCAGAGACGGGGGGTCATACAATGAGCAGTTCTTC
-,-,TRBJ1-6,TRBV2,CASSDPTGSNSPLHF,TGTGCCAGCAGTGACCCTACAGGCAGTAATTCACCCCTCCACTTT
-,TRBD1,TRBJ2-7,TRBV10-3,CAASDRDSYEQYF,TGTGCCGCGTCCGACAGGGACTCCTACGAGCAGTACTTC
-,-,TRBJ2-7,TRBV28,CASSAPLDYEQYF,TGTGCCAGCAGTGCCCCCCTAGATTACGAGCAGTACTTC
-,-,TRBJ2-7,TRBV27,CASSTTLTAATYEQYF,TGTGCCAGCAGCACAACGTTAACAGCGGCGACCTACGAGCAGTACTTC
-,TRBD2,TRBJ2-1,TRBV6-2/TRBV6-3,CASSYRPGRDEFF,TGTGCCAGCAGTTACCGACCGGGGAGGGATGAGTTCTTC
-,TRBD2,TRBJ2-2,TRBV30,CAWKREGTGELFF,TGTGCCTGGAAACGGGAGGGCACCGGGGAGCTGTTTTTT
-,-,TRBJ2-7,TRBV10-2,CAIRSGRNYEQYF,TGCGCCATCCGAAGCGGAAGAAACTACGAGCAGTACTTC
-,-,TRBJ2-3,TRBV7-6,CASSHLVYVADTQYF,TGTGCCAGCAGCCATCTAGTCTACGTCGCAGATACGCAGTATTTT
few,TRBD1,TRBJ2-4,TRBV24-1,CATSESGGAKNIQYF,TGTGCCACCAGTGAGTCAGGGGGCGCTAAAAACATTCAGTACTTC